This T cell receptor (beta chain) was obtained from a study of prognosis after radiotherapy for stage I lung cancer. In the study overall: Some 13 of the patients were found to have newly diagnosed primary stage I lung tumors, and about five were living with oligometastatic NSCLC after surgical resection of the primary tumor.

Genomic DNA was subjected to two-round multiplex PCR for amplification of TCR beta CDR3. Round one of PCR was performed, and it used primers specific to each TRBV and TRBJ gene. Each CDR3 protein gets one entry after TCRdb re-called the multiplex PCR reads with MiXCR. The sample includes around 20,000 distinct CDR3 sequences, around 52% seen only once; the top ten take 25% to 30%. With two time points in the design, around 6 milliliters of peripheral blood were drawn at each one. The ends lost 3 bases at V and 6 bases at J; junction bases unmatched: 12. The germline V gene encodes CDR1 LNHDA and CDR2 SQIVND (reference sequence). This CDR3 has 16 residues. At least ten counts were recorded for this clonotype.

The sequencing used PBMCs, collected before or after stereotactic body radiation therapy (not recorded which). V gene TRBV19 combines with J gene TRBJ1-2; 8 positions agree with TRBD1. This TCR came from a donor aged 50 or older with non-small cell lung cancer. The CDR3 reads CASSIYQGASPDGYTF. CDR3 sequence (DNA): TGTGCCAGTAGTATCTATCAGGGGGCGTCGCCCGATGGCTACACCTTC.